The 28 T cell receptor beta chains in this list originate from one sample, sequenced in a study of T cells in Graves' hyperthyroidism and ophthalmopathy. The CDR3 regions of TCR beta were amplified from RNA transcripts. A set of HTBI primers served as the primers for a first-round RT-PCR of the TCR CDR3. TCRdb recomputed calls from the multiplex PCR reads with MiXCR, one row per CDR3 protein. The table includes about 380,000 distinct CDR3 sequences, approximately 14% detected once. Input material: blood. These receptors were obtained from a woman between 55 and 75 years old with Graves' hyperthyroidism.

The rearrangement uses TRBV7-3 and TRBJ2-6; TRBD1 might be the D (5 bases). CDR3 length: 15 residues. Germline CDR1 is SGHTA and CDR2 is FQGTGA. Trimming left V 8 bases short and J 0 bases short, with 11 bases between. CDR3 sequence: CASSDKSSGANVLTF. CDR3 nucleotides: TGTGCCAGCTCGGACAAGAGCTCTGGGGCCAACGTCCTGACTTTC. Full variable domain (rest looked up from reference TRBV7-3 and TRBJ2-6): GAGVSQTPSNKVTEKGKYVELRCDPISGHTALYWYRQSLGQGPEFLIYFQGTGAADDSGLPNDRFFAVRPEGSVSTLKIQRTERGDSAVYLCASSDKSSGANVLTFGAGSRLTVL.

This clonotype showed up many times. The rearrangement uses TRBV7-9 and TRBJ1-1; a weak D match, TRBD1 (5 bases). V lost 7 bases to trimming and J lost 5 bases, with 17 bases between them. The CDR3 sequence is 14 residues long. Germline loops: CDR1 SEHNR, CDR2 FQNEAQ (reference sequence). CDR3 amino acids: CASTLGRATTEAFF. DNA of the CDR3: TGTGCCAGCACCTTGGGCAGGGCTACTACTGAAGCTTTCTTT.

This clonotype was picked up many times. The rearrangement links TRBV28 to TRBJ1-6; D is possibly TRBD1 (5 bases). Between the trimmed V and J ends, which lost 3 bases and 0 bases, there was a span of 6 bases. This CDR3 contains 15 residues. CDR1 and CDR2 (germline): MDHEN, SYDVKM. The CDR3 DNA is TGTGCCAGCAGTTTCGGGGGCTCCTATAATTCACCCCTCCACTTT. Translated: CASSFGGSYNSPLHF.

This chain links TRBV6-4 with TRBJ2-6; D is unclear. Looked up from germline, CDR1 is MRHNA and CDR2 is SNTAGT. The V end lost 1 base, the J end lost 4 bases, and 2 bases lay between the germline ends. CDR3 length: 13 residues. CDR3 DNA: TGTGCCAGCAGTGACTTGGGGGCCAACGTCCTGACTTTC. Translated, it gives CASSDLGANVLTF.

The chain is built from TRBV5-1 and TRBJ2-1, with 8 bases identical to TRBD2. The CDR3 loop spans 14 amino acids. Germline-derived CDR1 and CDR2 are SGHRS and YFSETQ. V lost 5 bases, J lost 10 bases, and 11 bases stayed unmatched. CDR3 coding DNA: TGCGCCAGCAGGGCGGGAGGACGTCCGGGGGAGCAGTTCTTC. It yields the protein CASRAGGRPGEQFF.

This clonotype was counted many times. The rearrangement uses TRBV20-1 and TRBJ2-7, with D unresolved. The CDR3 runs to 15 residues. Trimming pared 1 base from V and 0 bases from J, leaving 13 bases between. Germline V CDR1 and CDR2: DFQATT, SNEGSKA (reference sequence). The CDR3 region is CSARASGRLSYEQYF. The CDR3 DNA follows: TGCAGTGCTAGAGCCTCTGGACGGCTCTCCTACGAGCAGTACTTC.

This clonotype turned up a few times. The junction departs from germline at one end; a sequencing error may be responsible. V and J are TRBV3-1 and TRBJ1-3, with D possibly matching TRBD1 (6 bases). The length of the CDR3 is 16 residues. The germline CDR1 and CDR2 sequences are LGHDT and YNNKEL (reference sequence). CDR3 loop: CASSRGQFFSGNTVYF. The CDR3 nucleotides are TGTGCCAGCAGCCGCGGACAGTTTTTCTCTGGAAACACCGTATATTTT.

This clonotype was seen at least ten times. The chain joins TRBV27 to TRBJ2-2; 11 bases agree with TRBD2. Germline-derived CDR1 and CDR2 are MNHEY and SMNVEV (reference sequence). The CDR3 contains 17 residues. After removal of 4 bases from V and 7 bases from J, the junction contained 11 bases not matched to a gene. CDR3 region: CASSYPTSGMRGGELFF. In DNA form, the CDR3 reads TGTGCCAGCAGTTACCCGACTAGCGGGATGCGAGGCGGGGAGCTGTTTTTT.

This clonotype was seen at least ten times. The V and J genes are TRBV24-1 and TRBJ2-1; D is possibly TRBD2 (6 bases). The germline CDR1 and CDR2 sequences are KGHDR and SFDVKD. This CDR3 spans 16 amino acids. Deletions cut 1 base from V and 5 bases from J, with 14 bases between. The CDR3 is CATSDFRRESHNEQFF. CDR3 DNA sequence: TGTGCCACCAGTGATTTCAGGAGGGAGTCCCACAATGAGCAGTTCTTC.

This clonotype occurred many times. V gene TRBV9 combines with J gene TRBJ2-7; 8 nucleotides match TRBD2. Trimming took 2 bases from V and 1 from J; bases not matched to a gene: 2. Germline V gene data show CDR1 as SGDLS and CDR2 as YYNGEE. There are 14 residues in the CDR3. The CDR3 nucleotides are TGTGCCAGCAGCGTGGCTAGCGGGTCCTACGAGCAGTACTTC. Amino acids: CASSVASGSYEQYF.

This clonotype was seen repeatedly, ten times or more. The chain couples TRBV12-3 or TRBV12-4 to TRBJ2-2; D unresolved. V was cut by 8 bases and J by 7 bases, with 8 bases left in between. The length of the CDR3 is 11 residues. As DNA, the CDR3 is TGTGCCAGCGGGTCGGTCGGGGAGCTGTTTTTT. Translated, it gives CASGSVGELFF.

The chain links TRBV2 to TRBJ1-3; D unclear. Trimming removed 3 bases at V and 0 bases at J, with 9 bases between. The CDR3 has 15 residues. The germline gives CDR1 SNHLY, CDR2 FYNNEI. CDR3 nucleotide sequence: TGTGCCAGCAGTGACGGACGGGACTCTGGAAACACCATATATTTT. It codes for CASSDGRDSGNTIYF.

This clonotype has at least ten counts. CDR3 in amino acids: CASRLADWGSEQYF. The CDR3 region has the DNA TGTGCCAGCAGACTAGCGGATTGGGGTAGCGAGCAGTACTTC. This sequence joins TRBV27 and TRBJ2-7; 8 bases map to TRBD2. CDR3 length: 14 amino acids. J lost 6 bases, V lost 6 bases, and 10 bases had no gene match. CDR1 and CDR2 from the germline V gene are MNHEY and SMNVEV (reference sequence).

This clonotype was counted at least ten times. J is TRBJ2-5 and V is TRBV3-1, with TRBD1 matching 9 bases. From germline, CDR1 is LGHDT and CDR2 YNNKEL (reference sequence). With 4 bases clipped from V and 5 bases from J, the junction kept 8 bases outside the gene matches. This CDR3 region has 15 residues. As DNA, the CDR3 is TGTGCCAGCAGCCCGACGACAGGGGGACGCGAGACCCAGTACTTC. It codes for CASSPTTGGRETQYF.

This clonotype was found many times. CDR3 loop: CASSRQESYEQYF. The CDR3 coding sequence is TGTGCCAGTAGCCGACAGGAATCCTACGAGCAGTACTTC. V usage is TRBV19 and J usage is TRBJ2-7; D is perhaps TRBD1 (6 bases). CDR1 is LNHDA, CDR2 SQIVND, per germline (reference sequence). Trimming took off 6 bases at V and 1 base at J, with 10 bases between the two ends. This CDR3 region has 13 residues.

The V gene is TRBV5-1, the J gene TRBJ1-1, with unresolved D. Trimming stripped 5 bases from V and 5 bases from J, with 19 bases between. This CDR3 is built from 15 residues. Per the germline V gene, CDR1 is SGHRS and CDR2 is YFSETQ. CDR3 loop: CASRGGGTAPTEAFF. The CDR3 DNA reads TGCGCCAGCAGGGGAGGTGGAACAGCCCCGACTGAAGCTTTCTTT.

This clonotype came up many times. J is TRBJ2-1 and V is TRBV7-9; D possibly corresponds to TRBD2 (6 bases). The CDR3 extends over 12 amino acids. Germline V gene data show CDR1 as SEHNR and CDR2 as FQNEAQ (reference sequence). V dropped 5 bases and J dropped 9 bases, with 11 bases sitting between them. The CDR3 nucleotides are TGTGCCAGCAGCCCGGAGACTAGTGAGCAGTTCTTC. This gives the protein CASSPETSEQFF.

This clonotype was seen ten or more times. The chain recombines TRBV2 with TRBJ1-1; D not resolved. The ends were cut back, 4 bases at V and 4 bases at J, with 7 bases in the middle. Germline CDR1 SNHLY, CDR2 FYNNEI. The CDR3 is 12 amino acids. This chain's CDR3 is CASSAVGTEAFF. The CDR3 nucleotides read TGTGCCAGCAGTGCGGTGGGCACTGAAGCTTTCTTT.

In its sample, this clonotype was seen many times. The J gene is TRBJ1-1, the V gene TRBV20-1; TRBD1 matches at 9 bases. Trimming cost V 0 bases and J 10 bases; bases outside gene matches: 9. Germline V lookup: CDR1 DFQATT, CDR2 SNEGSKA (reference sequence). The CDR3 is 14 amino acids. The CDR3 spells CSARDDRGTGLAFF. In nucleotides, the CDR3 is TGCAGTGCTAGAGATGATCGGGGGACAGGGCTAGCTTTCTTT.

This clonotype occurred a few times. The rearrangement links TRBV19 to TRBJ2-7, with D perhaps being TRBD1 or TRBD2 (5 bases each). The CDR3 consists of 14 residues. Germline loops: CDR1 LNHDA, CDR2 SQIVND (reference sequence). The V gene lost 5 bases and the J gene lost 2 bases, with 13 bases spanning the gap. The CDR3 DNA follows: TGTGCCAGTAGTGACCCAGGGACCACCTACGAGCAGTACTTC. This gives the protein CASSDPGTTYEQYF. Complete variable domain (other parts from reference TRBV19 and TRBJ2-7): DGGITQSPKYLFRKEGQNVTLSCEQNLNHDAMYWYRQDPGQGLRLIYYSQIVNDFQKGDIAEGYSVSREKKESFPLTVTSAQKNPTAFYLCASSDPGTTYEQYFGPGTRLTVT.

This clonotype was counted ten times or more. The rearrangement links TRBV9 to TRBJ2-7, with 9 bases lining up with TRBD2. CDR1 and CDR2 (germline): SGDLS, YYNGEE. The V segment lost 0 bases and the J segment 0 bases; nucleotides outside the gene matches: 4. CDR3 size: 16 residues. CDR3 amino acids: CASSVGLADSSYEQYF. Here the CDR3 DNA reads TGTGCCAGCAGCGTAGGACTAGCGGATAGCTCCTACGAGCAGTACTTC.

This chain connects TRBV12-3 or TRBV12-4 to TRBJ1-1, with 7 bases identical to TRBD1. V lost 8 bases and J lost 0; bases outside the gene matches: 6. The CDR3 totals 14 residues. CDR3 protein: CASLRTGLNTEAFF. DNA of the CDR3: TGTGCCAGCCTCCGGACAGGACTGAACACTGAAGCTTTCTTT.

This clonotype was seen many times. The rearrangement uses TRBV10-3 and TRBJ2-7; D might be TRBD2 (6 bases). This CDR3 has 15 amino acids. The germline CDR1 and CDR2 sequences are ENHRY and SYGVKD. The V and J ends lost 3 bases and 0 bases respectively, with 12 bases between them. In DNA, the CDR3 is TGTGCCATCAGTGATTCGCGGGGAGGCTCCTACGAGCAGTACTTC. Encoded protein: CAISDSRGGSYEQYF.

This clonotype was seen at least ten times. The rearrangement links TRBV6-2 or TRBV6-3 to TRBJ2-1; D is perhaps TRBD1 (6 bases). V was trimmed by 7 bases and J by 3 bases, leaving 10 bases between them. The CDR3 contains 13 residues. Germline V gives CDR1 MNHEY, CDR2 SVGEGT. The CDR3 coding sequence is TGTGCCAGCACCCGAGGGGGCTACAATGAGCAGTTCTTC. Its translation: CASTRGGYNEQFF.

The chain recombines TRBV5-8 with TRBJ1-2; 11 bases line up with TRBD1. Germline CDR1 and CDR2: SGHTS and YDEGEE. J was trimmed by 8 bases and V by 7 bases; bases with no gene match: 19. There are 17 residues in the CDR3. The CDR3 nucleotides are TGTGCCAGCCGCGGTCGTTGGACAGGGGGCGAACTGGAGGGCTACACCTTC. Its translation is CASRGRWTGGELEGYTF.

The chain links TRBV28 to TRBJ2-3; possible D gene TRBD1, 6 bases. Germline V gives CDR1 MDHEN, CDR2 SYDVKM. Trimming removed 4 bases at V and 1 base at J, with 12 bases between. The CDR3 extends over 15 amino acids. In nucleotides, the CDR3 is TGTGCCAGCAGTTCATACAGGGCCGGCACAGATACGCAGTATTTT. It specifies CASSSYRAGTDTQYF.

The table lists this clonotype with many counts. The V and J genes are TRBV19 and TRBJ2-7, with 7 bases matching TRBD2. This CDR3 spans 19 amino acids. Germline V gene lookup returns CDR1 LNHDA and CDR2 SQIVND (reference sequence). Germline trimming cut 7 bases from V and 5 bases from J; bases unmatched to any gene: 26. The CDR3 reads CASITAKKAGRVLRNEQYF. The CDR3 coding sequence is TGTGCCAGTATTACGGCTAAGAAAGCGGGGAGGGTGCTGAGGAACGAGCAGTACTTC.

The chain has TRBV5-8 and TRBJ2-5; 7 positions match TRBD2. V lost 1 base to trimming and J lost 5 bases; unmatched junction nucleotides: 8. Germline V gene sequence: CDR1 SGHTS, CDR2 YDEGEE. The CDR3 totals 15 residues. CDR3 nucleotide sequence: TGTGCCAGCAGCTTGTGGGAGGGCCGGGGGGAGACCCAGTACTTC. It encodes CASSLWEGRGETQYF. Complete variable domain (other parts from reference TRBV5-8 and TRBJ2-5): EAGVTQSPTHLIKTRGQQATLRCSPISGHTSVYWYQQALGLGLQFLLWYDEGEERNRGNFPPRFSGRQFPNYSSELNVNALELEDSALYLCASSLWEGRGETQYFGPGTRLLVL.